A single sample is the source of the 30 T cell receptor beta chains below, sequenced in a study of OX40 agonist ivuxolimab in advanced cancers. Assay: immunoSEQ multiplex PCR; the TCRdb copy retains only in-frame clones and omits some. The table has more than 35,000 clones, 86% seen once. The specimen was CD4+ or CD8+ T cells sorted from blood, collected in a trial of the OX40 agonist ivuxolimab. Receptors were obtained from an adult with an advanced solid tumor such as melanoma, head and neck, liver or kidney cancer.

The CDR3 region has the DNA TGCGCCAGCAGCTTGGAATTTTCAGGGGAGCAGTACTTC. Translating it yields CASSLEFSGEQYF. V and J are TRBV5-1 and TRBJ2-7; perhaps TRBD1 as D (5 bases). Germline assignment: CDR1 SGHRS and CDR2 YFSETQ. The CDR3 spans 13 residues. Trimming took off 0 bases at V and 7 bases at J, with 11 bases between the two ends.

V is TRBV6-6 and J is TRBJ2-5; the match to TRBD2 covers 7 bases. V dropped 3 bases and J dropped 3; count of bases not matched to a gene: 7. CDR3 length: 15 amino acids. Germline CDR1 is MNHNY and CDR2 is SVGAGI (reference sequence). The CDR3 coding sequence is TGTGCCAGCAGTTATGGGGCCGGGAGGAAAGAGACCCAGTACTTC. Translation gives CASSYGAGRKETQYF.

V and J are TRBV2 and TRBJ1-5; D unresolved. V was cut by 3 bases and J by 6 bases, with 12 bases left in between. This CDR3 has 14 amino acids. Germline assignment: CDR1 SNHLY and CDR2 FYNNEI. CDR3 region: CASSDSRSGQPQHF. For the CDR3, the DNA is TGTGCCAGCAGTGATTCTCGCTCCGGTCAGCCCCAGCATTTT.

This rearrangement joins TRBV7-9 to TRBJ1-6; D is perhaps TRBD1 (5 bases). V was pared by 1 base and J by 6 bases, with 16 bases between. The CDR3 sequence is 17 residues long. Per the germline V gene, CDR1 is SEHNR and CDR2 is FQNEAQ (reference sequence). In nucleotides, the CDR3 is TGTGCCAGCAGCTTAGATAGACCGCGGCAGGGTAATTCACCCCTCCACTTT. The encoded protein is CASSLDRPRQGNSPLHF. Combining the CDR3 with reference TRBV7-9 and TRBJ1-6 gives the whole variable domain DTGVSQNPRHKITKRGQNVTFRCDPISEHNRLYWYRQTLGQGPEFLTYFQNEAQLEKSRLLSDRFSAERPKGSFSTLEIQRTEQGDSAMYLCASSLDRPRQGNSPLHFGNGTRLTVT.

This clone was seen only once. The V gene is TRBV5-5, the J gene TRBJ1-1; a weak D match, TRBD1 (5 bases). The germline V gene has CDR1 SGHKS and CDR2 YYEKEE (reference sequence). The CDR3 covers 14 residues. The V end lost 5 bases, the J end lost 5 bases, and 16 bases lay between the germline ends. CDR3 DNA: TGTGCCAGCAGTTCGTTTCAGGGAGGTACTGAAGCTTTCTTT. It translates to CASSSFQGGTEAFF.

This chain uses TRBV5-5 with TRBJ1-6; TRBD1 agrees at 9 bases. The CDR3 is made up of 16 amino acids. CDR1 SGHKS and CDR2 YYEKEE come from the germline V gene (reference sequence). Unmatched junction bases numbered 9, after V lost 6 bases and J lost 5 bases. CDR3 sequence: CASILMDRGNNSPLHF. The CDR3 coding sequence is TGTGCCAGCATCCTCATGGACAGGGGCAATAATTCACCCCTCCACTTT. The full variable domain, with the rest looked up from reference TRBV5-5 and TRBJ1-6, is DAGVTQSPTHLIKTRGQQVTLRCSPISGHKSVSWYQQVLGQGPQFIFQYYEKEERGRGNFPDRFSARQFPNYSSELNVNALLLGDSALYLCASILMDRGNNSPLHFGNGTRLTVT.

The genes are TRBV6-5 and TRBJ1-2; a weak D match, TRBD1 (5 bases). The CDR3 is 16 amino acids. CDR1 MNHEY and CDR2 SVGAGI come from the germline V gene. The V end was cut by 0 bases, the J end by 0 bases, with 11 bases between. CDR3 sequence: CASSYSRRAPNYGYTF. The CDR3 nucleotides read TGTGCCAGCAGTTACTCCCGCAGGGCGCCTAACTATGGCTACACCTTC.

The chain links TRBV25-1 to TRBJ1-3, with 7 bases aligning to TRBD1. The V and J ends lost 2 bases and 5 bases, in that order; junction bases with no gene match: 6. Germline V gives CDR1 MGHDK, CDR2 SYGVNS. This CDR3 region has 15 residues. CDR3 bases: TGTGCCAGCAGTGAAGAACAGGGGCGAAGAAACACCATATATTTT. Its translation is CASSEEQGRRNTIYF.

The CDR3 sequence: CASSWDRGEQPQHF. Written as DNA, the CDR3 is TGTGCCAGCAGCTGGGACAGGGGTGAACAGCCCCAGCATTTT. The genes are TRBV5-5 and TRBJ1-5; 10 positions match TRBD1. The CDR3 extends over 14 amino acids. With 3 bases clipped from V and 7 bases from J, the junction kept 4 bases outside the gene matches. Germline lookup yields CDR1 SGHKS and CDR2 YYEKEE (reference sequence).

CDR3 nucleotides: TGCGCCAGCAGGGTCGGGGGCGCGTACGAGCAGTACTTC. It encodes CASRVGGAYEQYF. The chain recombines TRBV10-2 with TRBJ2-7; D possibly uses TRBD1 or TRBD2 (6 bases each). The length of the CDR3 is 13 residues. Germline lookup yields CDR1 WSHSY and CDR2 SAAADI. V was clipped by 6 bases and J by 4 bases, with 13 bases between them.

V gene TRBV7-8 combines with J gene TRBJ1-4; TRBD1 might be the D (5 bases). The V gene's germline CDR1 is SGHVS and CDR2 FQNEAQ. CDR3 size: 15 residues. The V end lost 3 bases, the J end lost 0 bases, and 8 bases lay between the germline ends. CDR3 sequence: CASSFAGPTNEKLFF. The DNA of the CDR3 is TGTGCCAGCAGCTTCGCAGGGCCAACTAATGAAAAACTGTTTTTT.

V and J are TRBV27 and TRBJ1-2; D uncertain. The CDR3 extends over 13 amino acids. Germline V gene lookup returns CDR1 MNHEY and CDR2 SMNVEV (reference sequence). V shed 7 bases and J shed 4 bases, with 13 bases lying between them. The CDR3 region has the DNA TGTGCCAGCAAAGGATCCGGACCCTATGGCTACACCTTC. This sequence encodes CASKGSGPYGYTF.

Concerning this clone itself: Additional DNA sequences in this sample encode the identical CDR3. V and J are TRBV25-1 and TRBJ2-2, with D uncertain. The CDR3 sequence is 15 residues long. Trimming cost V 3 bases and J 3 bases, with 11 bases left between them. Per germline, CDR1 MGHDK and CDR2 SYGVNS. As DNA, the CDR3 is TGTGCCAGCAGTGACGCAGACATTGACACCGGGGAGCTGTTTTTT. As protein: CASSDADIDTGELFF.

The rearrangement joins TRBV5-1 to TRBJ2-2; D is unclear. The V end was cut by 0 bases, the J end by 0 bases, with 6 bases between. The CDR3 has 15 amino acids. Looked up from germline, CDR1 is SGHRS and CDR2 is YFSETQ. The CDR3 DNA follows: TGCGCCAGCAGCTTGGAAGGATCGAACACCGGGGAGCTGTTTTTT. It specifies CASSLEGSNTGELFF.

The rearrangement links TRBV5-5 to TRBJ2-5; D perhaps matches TRBD2 (6 bases). The CDR3 covers 13 residues. V dropped 4 bases and J dropped 12 bases, with 19 bases sitting between them. Germline loops: CDR1 SGHKS, CDR2 YYEKEE (reference sequence). CDR3 protein: CASSAQATGDKYF. CDR3 in DNA: TGTGCCAGCAGCGCTCAAGCCACGGGGGATAAGTACTTC.

V is TRBV15 and J is TRBJ2-7, with D uncertain. Germline CDR1 and CDR2: LNHNV and YYDKDF (reference sequence). The CDR3 loop spans 13 amino acids. Deletions cut 0 bases from V and 4 bases from J, with 7 bases between. The DNA of the CDR3 is TGTGCCACCAGCAGAGATAGTGGGTACGAGCAGTACTTC. It encodes CATSRDSGYEQYF.

The rearrangement uses TRBV2 and TRBJ1-2; D unclear. V lost 3 bases to trimming and J lost 7 bases, with 12 bases between them. From germline, CDR1 is SNHLY and CDR2 FYNNEI. This CDR3 spans 13 amino acids. The CDR3: CASSDGVPGGYTF. CDR3 DNA sequence: TGTGCCAGCAGTGATGGGGTGCCGGGTGGCTACACCTTC.

V gene TRBV5-1 combines with J gene TRBJ1-6; 9 bases line up with TRBD1. Germline V gene lookup returns CDR1 SGHRS and CDR2 YFSETQ. This CDR3 spans 15 amino acids. V dropped 0 bases and J dropped 7; count of bases not matched to a gene: 2. The CDR3 sequence: CASSLEGQGNSPLHF. The CDR3 region has the DNA TGCGCCAGCAGCTTGGAGGGACAGGGAAATTCACCCCTCCACTTT.

V and J are TRBV5-1 and TRBJ1-4; D possibly corresponds to TRBD1 (5 bases). The ends were cut back, 3 bases at V and 3 bases at J, with 9 bases in the middle. Looked up from germline, CDR1 is SGHRS and CDR2 is YFSETQ. The CDR3 contains 14 residues. CDR3 nucleotide sequence: TGCGCCAGCAGCTACCAGGGCTCTAATGAAAAACTGTTTTTT. Its translation: CASSYQGSNEKLFF.

The genes are TRBV9 and TRBJ1-2, with D possibly matching TRBD1 (5 bases). This CDR3 has 16 residues. With 4 bases removed from V and 4 bases from J, the gap between germline ends came to 20 bases. The germline V gene has CDR1 SGDLS and CDR2 YYNGEE. CDR3 sequence (DNA): TGTGCCAGCAGCCGTGATCTGGCAAGGGGAGGCTATGGCTACACCTTC. Encoded protein: CASSRDLARGGYGYTF.

J is TRBJ2-1 and V is TRBV9; 11 bases map to TRBD2. The CDR3 runs 16 residues. Trimming took 5 bases from V and 6 from J; bases not matched to a gene: 10. CDR1 and CDR2 (germline): SGDLS, YYNGEE. CDR3 nucleotide sequence: TGTGCCAGCAGTGACTTTAGCGGGGGGGCCTCCAATGAGCAGTTCTTC. As protein: CASSDFSGGASNEQFF.

The rearrangement uses TRBV7-9 and TRBJ2-3; the D call may be TRBD1 or TRBD2 (5 bases each). Looked up from germline, CDR1 is SEHNR and CDR2 is FQNEAQ (reference sequence). The V end was cut by 11 bases, the J end by 0 bases, with 15 bases between. The CDR3 loop spans 14 amino acids. CDR3 protein: CAYPREKSTDTQYF. Written as DNA, the CDR3 is TGTGCCTACCCCAGGGAGAAAAGCACAGATACGCAGTATTTT.

This chain joins TRBV5-1 and TRBJ2-2; 8 bases line up with TRBD1. This CDR3 has 16 amino acids. J gave up 5 bases and V 4 bases, and 10 bases lay outside the gene matches. The germline V gene has CDR1 SGHRS and CDR2 YFSETQ. CDR3 sequence (DNA): TGCGCCAGCAGCCCGGACGCAGGGGGCGAGACCGGGGAGCTGTTTTTT. It yields the protein CASSPDAGGETGELFF. The full variable domain, its missing parts supplied by reference TRBV5-1 and TRBJ2-2, is KAGVTQTPRYLIKTRGQQVTLSCSPISGHRSVSWYQQTPGQGLQFLFEYFSETQRNKGNFPGRFSGRQFSNSRSEMNVSTLELGDSALYLCASSPDAGGETGELFFGEGSRLTVL.

The V gene is TRBV28, the J gene TRBJ1-1; D gene ambiguous. The germline V gene encodes CDR1 MDHEN and CDR2 SYDVKM. Trimming took off 2 bases at V and 1 base at J, with 11 bases between the two ends. This CDR3 has 15 residues. CDR3 residues: CASSLLVVGNTEAFF. The CDR3 region has the DNA TGTGCCAGCAGTTTACTGGTCGTGGGGAACACTGAAGCTTTCTTT.

The gene calls are TRBV6-5 and TRBJ1-6; D unclear. Trimming removed 3 bases at V and 10 bases at J, with 16 bases between. The CDR3 length is 15 residues. CDR1 is MNHEY and CDR2 is SVGAGI in the germline V gene. The CDR3 spells CASSYGSQGISPLHF. The CDR3 nucleotides read TGTGCCAGCAGTTATGGGTCCCAAGGGATCTCACCCCTCCACTTT.

DNA of the CDR3: TGTGCCAGCAGCCCTTACACTGAAGCTTTCTTT. Protein sequence: CASSPYTEAFF. The V call is TRBV7-9, the J call TRBJ1-1; the D is unclear. V lost 5 bases to trimming and J lost 3 bases, with 4 bases between them. Germline CDR1 reads SEHNR; CDR2 reads FQNEAQ (reference sequence). The CDR3 runs to 11 residues.

The rearrangement joins TRBV7-2 to TRBJ2-1, with 9 bases that match TRBD1. J gave up 5 bases and V 8 bases, and 7 bases lay outside the gene matches. This CDR3 comprises 14 residues. The germline gives CDR1 SGHTA, CDR2 FQGNSA. This CDR3 is CASLVGTGNNEQFF. The CDR3 nucleotides are TGTGCCAGCCTGGTGGGGACAGGGAACAATGAGCAGTTCTTC.

This chain uses TRBV5-1 with TRBJ2-7; D call uncertain. Germline-derived CDR1 and CDR2 are SGHRS and YFSETQ. V shed 4 bases and J shed 1 base, with 9 bases lying between them. The CDR3 consists of 13 residues. CDR3 protein: CASSPVRSYEQYF. In DNA form, the CDR3 reads TGCGCCAGCAGCCCCGTGAGATCCTACGAGCAGTACTTC.

The chain links TRBV6-1 to TRBJ1-2, with D possibly TRBD1 on 5 matching bases. V was cut by 1 base and J by 5 bases, with 17 bases left in between. The CDR3 sequence is 16 residues long. The germline V gene has CDR1 MNHNS and CDR2 SASEGT. CDR3 residues: CASSEGPPRGGYGYTF. The CDR3 nucleotides are TGTGCCAGCAGTGAAGGGCCCCCAAGGGGAGGGTATGGCTACACCTTC.

The genes are TRBV6-6 and TRBJ2-7; D remains unclear. V was clipped by 2 bases and J by 6 bases, with 8 bases between them. From germline, CDR1 is MNHNY and CDR2 SVGAGI (reference sequence). This CDR3 spans 12 amino acids. As DNA, the CDR3 is TGTGCCAGCAGTTACAGGGCAGGCGAGCAGTACTTC. This encodes CASSYRAGEQYF.